This T cell receptor (beta chain) was profiled in a study of T cell repertoires in ileal Crohn's disease. Study summary: Under 40% were active smokers at surgery; median disease duration was approximately 7.3 years. Thiopurines (11) or anti-TNF agents (roughly 17) were given postoperatively to about half. Every patient was operated on for stricturing (about 60%) or penetrating (about 40%) complications. Whole-study results and caveats: Every patient over 26.8% clonality showed endoscopic recurrence.

As regards this clone: As yet, its antigen is unknown.

Generated by immunoSEQ multiplex PCR, the TCRdb table keeps only in-frame clones and is missing some. The profile shows approximately 27,000 clones, roughly 77% of them singletons. CDR3 length equals 15 residues. Per germline, CDR1 LNHNV and CDR2 YYDKDF (reference sequence). V lost 3 bases and J lost 8; bases outside the gene matches: 9. The chain has TRBV15 and TRBJ1-4, with 7 bases identical to TRBD1. The TCR sequence derives from an adult with Crohn's disease. The sample taken for sequencing was ileal tissue. The DNA of the CDR3 is TGTGCCACCAGCAGGGACGGACAGGACGGAGAAAAACTGTTTTTT. It codes for CATSRDGQDGEKLFF.